This T cell receptor (beta chain) is from a study of shared clonotypes between healthy human individuals (dated by TCRdb to 2018 to 2020). With respect to the entire study: A few men and a couple of women, aged 18 to 49 years, made up the cohort. Blood TCR repertoires of four to six healthy adults were deeply sequenced to estimate repertoire size and the extent of clonotype sharing between individuals. Libraries were prepared and TCR repertoires were sequenced by different laboratories using diverse techniques, in order to increase sequencing depth and limit assay-specific biases. Between about 0.85 and 8.9 billion PBMCs per donor were obtained by leukapheresis. General study outcomes and caveats: Pairwise subsampling indicated that sequencing depth was expected to affect the degree of clonotype sharing among donors. Only blood was sampled, and tissue TCR repertoires likely differ from those in blood. The genetic and exposure-history diversity represented was limited by the small number of donors.

The donors were healthy, HIV-negative adults who had no recently reported acute infections or vaccinations. Every donor was a Caucasian adult residing in Nashville, Tennessee, USA. For unsorted samples, some 87 million PBMCs were counted, and genomic DNA was extracted using the QIAamp DNA Blood Mini kit. Blood was obtained by leukapheresis, after which PBMCs were separated by Ficoll-Histopaque density gradient centrifugation and cryopreserved in liquid nitrogen vapor phase. V and J lose 0 bases and 0 bases, and a span of 8 bases separates them. Measured from the cysteine to the phenylalanine, the CDR3 is 15 residues long. Left in the record is the CDR3 DNA by itself, 45 bases read in frame from the first base. According to the germline V gene, CDR1 reads MGHRA and CDR2 reads YSYEKL. A note on this clone: Its antigen is unknown. No base quality values were provided; no much bigger clone lies one nucleotide off.

Using the deep immunoSEQ assay, multiplex PCR amplified TCR CDR3 regions from genomic DNA. Extracted genomic DNA from each cell subset was spread evenly across all wells of several immunoSEQ 96-well plates, with each plate serving as a replicate. For unsorted PBMC, each replicate PCR was loaded with 300 ng genomic DNA, equivalent to roughly 33,000 T cell genomes. Unsorted PBMC genomic DNA was sequenced across ten immunoSEQ deep assay plates. Purified libraries were measured with a Qubit 3.0 fluorometer, size-checked on a Bioanalyzer 2100, and measured again with the KAPA Library Quantification kit. Every immunoSEQ 96-well plate was sequenced on a separate single-read 150-cycle Illumina NextSeq 550 flow cell. As for the original processing: Because only junctional sequences without quality scores were contained in the immunoSEQ output, filtering matching that applied to full-length reads could not be performed. Sequences were annotated with PyIR, a Python wrapper for IgBLAST v1.9, and V/J genes and CDR3 were assigned using IMGT germline references. Reads were filtered out if the reads had weak V/J assignments (E-value above 1e-6), no CDR3, stop codons, out-of-frame junctions, or ambiguous translated residues. V3J clonotypes were defined as sequences sharing the same inferred V gene, J gene, and CDR3 amino acid sequence. Percentage overlap between repertoires was calculated by dividing the number of shared unique clonotypes by the size of the smaller repertoire. RTK rarefaction, the Chao1 estimator, and Recon v2.1 estimates of unobserved clonotypes were used to assess repertoire richness. TCRdb stores this immuneACCESS table with in-frame sequences only. Part of the clones is absent; in the studies checked, under half of the shortfall reflects unresolved V genes, and no reason is known for the rest. V and J calls plus clone size are reproduced from that table; the DNA served to infer D and trimming. The sample contains about 490,000 clones, roughly 80% of them found a single time. The top ten hold 12% of the sample.

Material: PBMCs. The sequence is built from TRBV4-1 and TRBJ2-5, with the identity of the D gene unclear. The receptor was derived from a woman aged 35 to 49 in good health. Some clones in this sample may be carry-over from other donors' samples. CDR3 protein: CASSQDATYQETQYF. The nucleotide sequence is given as TGCGCCAGCAGCCAAGATGCGACATACCAAGAGACCCAGTACTTC.